This T cell receptor (beta chain) was found in a study of T-cell memory formation after mild COVID-19. CDR1 is SGHTA, CDR2 FQGNSA, per germline. This CDR3 contains 14 residues. Losses at the gene ends were 6 bases for V and 3 bases for J; bases not matched to a gene: 3. TCRdb re-called the 5' RACE reads with MiXCR, one entry per CDR3 protein. Here the sample spans over 95,000 distinct CDR3 sequences, about 20% being singletons. This TCR derives from a man between 18 and 35 years old who had mild COVID-19 (a few samples of this study predate the infection). Cell type and time point are not known. Input material: PBMCs or a T cell subset sorted from them (not recorded which). The chain is built from TRBV7-2 and TRBJ2-1; TRBD2 matches at 9 bases. CDR3 loop: CASSNSGGYNEQFF. CDR3 DNA sequence: TGTGCCAGCAGTAATAGCGGGGGCTACAATGAGCAGTTCTTC.